The clone carrying this T cell receptor (beta chain) appeared a few times. Antigen unknown. V lost 6 bases, J lost 5 bases, and 23 bases lay in between. CDR1 is MNHEY and CDR2 is SVGEGT in the germline V gene. This CDR3 comprises 17 residues. The data were obtained in a study of CD8 T cells in ankylosing spondylitis. Libraries for TCR beta were made by quantitative 5'-RACE with molecular barcodes. MiXCR was run by TCRdb on the 5' RACE reads, yielding one entry per CDR3 protein. Of 700,000 to 1,000,000 distinct CDR3 sequences in the sample, about 11% were seen once. Study-wide results and limits: Within peripheral blood, clones linked to disease were CD8+ and relatively rare. Ankylosing spondylitis blood appeared to be characterized by a TCR beta motif of roughly eight highly homologous variants. It was reported that disease-linked clones were significantly enriched in matched ankylosing spondylitis synovial fluid.

This TCR was recovered from a male donor with ankylosing spondylitis. The chain couples TRBV6-2 or TRBV6-3 to TRBJ2-1; D might be TRBD2 (6 bases). Sequencing was done on a sample of blood, either unsorted or a sorted T cell fraction (not recorded which). The CDR3 here is CASSLRPGGSTHNEQFF. The CDR3 nucleotides read TGTGCCAGCAGCCTTCGGCCCGGGGGAAGTACCCACAATGAGCAGTTCTTC.